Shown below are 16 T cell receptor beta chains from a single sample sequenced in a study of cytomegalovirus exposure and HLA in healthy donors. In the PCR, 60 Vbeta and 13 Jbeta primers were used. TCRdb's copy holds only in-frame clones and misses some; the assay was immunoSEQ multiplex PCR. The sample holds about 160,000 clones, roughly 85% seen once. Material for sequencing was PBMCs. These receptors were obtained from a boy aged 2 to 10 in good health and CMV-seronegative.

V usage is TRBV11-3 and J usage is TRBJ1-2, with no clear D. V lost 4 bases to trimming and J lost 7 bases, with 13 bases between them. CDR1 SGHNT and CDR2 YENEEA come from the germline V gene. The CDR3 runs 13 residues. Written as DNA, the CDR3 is TGTGCCAGCAGCTCCGGAGGGCCCGGTGGCTACACCTTC. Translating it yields CASSSGGPGGYTF. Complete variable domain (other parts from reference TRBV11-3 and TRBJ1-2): EAGVVQSPRYKIIEKKQPVAFWCNPISGHNTLYWYLQNLGQGPELLIRYENEEAVDDSQLPKDRFSAERLKGVDSTLKIQPAELGDSAVYLCASSSGGPGGYTFGSGTRLTVV.

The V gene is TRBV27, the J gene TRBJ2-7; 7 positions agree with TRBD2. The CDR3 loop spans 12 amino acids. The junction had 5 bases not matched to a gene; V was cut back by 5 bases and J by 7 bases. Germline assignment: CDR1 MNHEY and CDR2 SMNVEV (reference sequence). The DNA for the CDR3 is TGTGCCAGCAGTGTGGGAGGGGCGGAGCAGTACTTC. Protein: CASSVGGAEQYF.

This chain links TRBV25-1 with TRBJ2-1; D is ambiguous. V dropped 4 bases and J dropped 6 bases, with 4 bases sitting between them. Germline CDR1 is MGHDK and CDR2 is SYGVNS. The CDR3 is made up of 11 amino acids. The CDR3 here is CASSAVNEQFF. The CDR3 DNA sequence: TGTGCCAGCAGTGCGGTCAATGAGCAGTTCTTC.

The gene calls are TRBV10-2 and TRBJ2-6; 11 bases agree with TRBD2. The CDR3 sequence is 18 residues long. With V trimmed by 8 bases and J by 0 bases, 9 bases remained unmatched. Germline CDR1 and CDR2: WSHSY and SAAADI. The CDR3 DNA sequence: TGCGCCAGCTTGACTAGCGGGACTCACCCCTCTGGGGCCAACGTCCTGACTTTC. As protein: CASLTSGTHPSGANVLTF.

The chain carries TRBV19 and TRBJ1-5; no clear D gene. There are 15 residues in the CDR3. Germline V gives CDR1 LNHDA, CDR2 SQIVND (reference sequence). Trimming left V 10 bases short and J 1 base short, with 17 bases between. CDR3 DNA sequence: TGTGCCACCGAGGCGGGGATCTCGAGCAATCAGCCCCAGCATTTT. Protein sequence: CATEAGISSNQPQHF.

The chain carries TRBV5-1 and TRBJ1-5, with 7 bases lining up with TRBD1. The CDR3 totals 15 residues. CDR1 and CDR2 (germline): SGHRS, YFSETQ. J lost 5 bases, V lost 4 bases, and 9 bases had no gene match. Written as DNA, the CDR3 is TGCGCCAGCAGCCTAGGTGACAGGGCGGATCAGCCCCAGCATTTT. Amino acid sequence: CASSLGDRADQPQHF.

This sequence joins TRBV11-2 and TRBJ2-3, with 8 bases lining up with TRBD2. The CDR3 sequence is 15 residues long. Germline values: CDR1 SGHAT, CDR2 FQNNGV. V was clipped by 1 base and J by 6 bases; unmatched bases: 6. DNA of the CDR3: TGTGCCAGCAGCTTAGTGCGGGGGGCGGGGGATACGCAGTATTTT. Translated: CASSLVRGAGDTQYF.

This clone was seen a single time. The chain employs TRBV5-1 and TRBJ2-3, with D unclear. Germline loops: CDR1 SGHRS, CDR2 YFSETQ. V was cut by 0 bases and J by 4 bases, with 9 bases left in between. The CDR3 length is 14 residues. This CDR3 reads CASSLGGFPDTQYF. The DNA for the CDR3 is TGCGCCAGCAGCTTGGGCGGTTTTCCAGATACGCAGTATTTT.

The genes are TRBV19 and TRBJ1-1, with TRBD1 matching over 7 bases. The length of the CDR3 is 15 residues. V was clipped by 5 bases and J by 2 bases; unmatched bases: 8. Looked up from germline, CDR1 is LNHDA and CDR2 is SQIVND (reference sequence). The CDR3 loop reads CASSSPGQRNTEAFF. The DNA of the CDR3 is TGTGCCAGTAGTTCACCGGGACAGCGAAACACTGAAGCTTTCTTT.

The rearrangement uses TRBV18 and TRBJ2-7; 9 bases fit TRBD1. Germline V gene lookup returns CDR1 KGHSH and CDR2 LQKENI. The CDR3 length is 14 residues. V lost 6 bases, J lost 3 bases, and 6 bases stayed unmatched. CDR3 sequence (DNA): TGTGCCAGCTCCCAGGGACAGGGTATCTACGAGCAGTACGTC. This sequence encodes CASSQGQGIYEQYV.

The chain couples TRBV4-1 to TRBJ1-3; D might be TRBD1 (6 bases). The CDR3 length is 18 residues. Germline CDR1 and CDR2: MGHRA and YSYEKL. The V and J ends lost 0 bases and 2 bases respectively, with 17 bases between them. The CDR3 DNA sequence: TGCGCCAGCAGCCAAGATTATCCCGGGGGGCTGGCTGGAAACACCATATATTTT. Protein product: CASSQDYPGGLAGNTIYF.

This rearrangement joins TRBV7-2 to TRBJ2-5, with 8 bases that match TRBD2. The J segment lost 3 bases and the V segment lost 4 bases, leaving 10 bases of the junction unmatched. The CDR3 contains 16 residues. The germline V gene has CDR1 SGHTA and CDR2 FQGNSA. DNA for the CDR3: TGTGCCAGCAGCTCGGCCCTAGCGGGTGGAAAAGAGACCCAGTACTTC. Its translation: CASSSALAGGKETQYF.

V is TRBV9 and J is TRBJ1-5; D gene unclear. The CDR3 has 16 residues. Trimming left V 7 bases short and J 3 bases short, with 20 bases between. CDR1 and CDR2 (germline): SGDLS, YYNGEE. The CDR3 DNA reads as TGTGCCAGCGGCGAAGGAGGGCAGGCCGCCAATCAGCCCCAGCATTTT. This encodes CASGEGGQAANQPQHF.

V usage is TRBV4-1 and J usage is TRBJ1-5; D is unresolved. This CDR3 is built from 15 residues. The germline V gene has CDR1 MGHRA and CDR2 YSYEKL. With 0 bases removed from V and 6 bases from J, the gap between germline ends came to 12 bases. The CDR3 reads CASSQDRSRVQPQHF. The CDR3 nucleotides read TGCGCCAGCAGCCAAGATCGATCCCGAGTTCAGCCCCAGCATTTT.

Here the CDR3 DNA reads TGTGCCAGCAGCCCCGGCGGGTTTGCTCCCTATACAGATACGCAGTATTTT. Amino acid sequence: CASSPGGFAPYTDTQYF. This chain uses TRBV13 with TRBJ2-3; tentatively, D is TRBD2 (5 bases). Germline V gene sequence: CDR1 PRHDT, CDR2 FYEKMQ (reference sequence). Trimming took off 5 bases at V and 3 bases at J, with 21 bases between the two ends. The CDR3 is 17 residues long.

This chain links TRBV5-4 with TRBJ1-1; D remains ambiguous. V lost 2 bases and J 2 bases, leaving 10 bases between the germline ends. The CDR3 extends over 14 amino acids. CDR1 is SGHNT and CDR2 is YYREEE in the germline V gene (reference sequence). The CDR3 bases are TGTGCCAGCAGCTTACCCTACCCAAACACTGAAGCTTTCTTT. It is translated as CASSLPYPNTEAFF.